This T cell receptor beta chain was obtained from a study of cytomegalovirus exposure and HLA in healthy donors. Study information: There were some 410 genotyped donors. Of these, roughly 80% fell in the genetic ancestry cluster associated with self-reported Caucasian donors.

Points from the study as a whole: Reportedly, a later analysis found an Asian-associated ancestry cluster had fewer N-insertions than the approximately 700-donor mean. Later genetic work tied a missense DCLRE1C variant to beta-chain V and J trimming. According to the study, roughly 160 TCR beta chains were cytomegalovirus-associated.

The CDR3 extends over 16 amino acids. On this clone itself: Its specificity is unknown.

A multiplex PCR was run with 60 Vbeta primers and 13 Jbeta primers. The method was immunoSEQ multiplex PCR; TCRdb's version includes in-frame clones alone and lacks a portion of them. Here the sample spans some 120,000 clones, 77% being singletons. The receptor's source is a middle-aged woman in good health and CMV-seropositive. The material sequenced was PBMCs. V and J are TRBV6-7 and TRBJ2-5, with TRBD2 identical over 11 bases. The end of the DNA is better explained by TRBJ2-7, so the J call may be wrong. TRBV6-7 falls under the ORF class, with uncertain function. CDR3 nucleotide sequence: TGTGCCAGCAGTTACTCGGTAGCGGGAGGGAGCCACGAGCAGTACTTC. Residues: CASSYSVAGGSHEQYF.